The entry below describes one T cell receptor beta chain. PCR was performed a second time for roughly 7 to 11 cycles using a sample-barcoded 5' primer and a J-beta primer mix. Via MiXCR, TCRdb re-called the 5' RACE reads, giving one row per CDR3 protein. The top ten clones hold about 42% of a sample with more than 650,000 distinct CDR3 sequences, about 48% of them seen once. This specimen comes from a study of blood T cells in healthy people across ages. V lost 1 base, J lost 0 bases, and 10 bases lay in between. CDR1 and CDR2 (germline): DFQATT, SNEGSKA (reference sequence). The CDR3 runs to 14 residues.

The sample was blood. The chain couples TRBV20-1 to TRBJ2-7; the D gene is possibly TRBD1 (6 bases). This clonotype originated in a man older than 75 in good health. CDR3 DNA: TGCAGTGCTAGAGTCCAGGGGAGCTCCTACGAGCAGTACTTC. The encoded protein is CSARVQGSSYEQYF.